The 7 T cell receptor beta chains below all came from one sample that was sequenced in a study of beta chain features in type 1 diabetes. The investigators reverse transcribed all of the isolated RNA, so they sequenced expressed TCRB transcripts. The table came from immunoSEQ multiplex PCR; TCRdb's copy has only in-frame clones and leaves some out. The sample consists of 300,000 or so clones, around 8% of them appearing once. Sequenced sample: central memory CD4+ T cells from blood. All receptors derive from a woman younger than 35 in good health.

The genes are TRBV28 and TRBJ1-3, with TRBD1 as a possible D gene (5 bases). The germline V gene encodes CDR1 MDHEN and CDR2 SYDVKM. With 8 bases removed from V and 2 bases from J, the gap between germline ends came to 7 bases. The CDR3 runs 12 residues. The CDR3 loop is CASGTPGNTIYF. CDR3 bases: TGTGCCAGCGGGACCCCTGGAAACACCATATATTTT.

Only a few counts were recorded for this clone. V usage is TRBV6-1 and J usage is TRBJ1-5; tentatively, D is TRBD1 (5 bases). The CDR3 runs 14 residues. Germline assignment: CDR1 MNHNS and CDR2 SASEGT. Trimming left V 5 bases short and J 2 bases short, with 10 bases between. The CDR3 nucleotides read TGTGCCAGCAGTCCTCGGGACGGCAATCAGCCCCAGCATTTT. Translation gives CASSPRDGNQPQHF.

This clone was seen only once. The chain joins TRBV5-4 to TRBJ2-5, with 8 bases lining up with TRBD2. CDR3 length: 16 residues. Trimming took 4 bases from V and 1 from J; bases not matched to a gene: 9. Germline V CDR1 and CDR2: SGHNT, YYREEE (reference sequence). The CDR3 here is CASSGGRLATQETQYF. The CDR3 DNA reads TGTGCCAGCAGCGGGGGACGACTAGCGACCCAAGAGACCCAGTACTTC.

This chain joins TRBV13 and TRBJ2-1; D not certain. The germline gives CDR1 PRHDT, CDR2 FYEKMQ (reference sequence). This CDR3 is 14 amino acids long. Trimming took off 2 bases at V and 4 bases at J, with 9 bases between the two ends. CDR3 nucleotides: TGTGCCAGCAGCTTAATCCCTAATTACAATGAGCAGTTCTTC. Translated: CASSLIPNYNEQFF.

This clone was counted many times. This chain connects TRBV28 to TRBJ2-4, with 9 bases aligning to TRBD1. The germline V gene encodes CDR1 MDHEN and CDR2 SYDVKM. The V segment lost 5 bases and the J segment 8 bases; nucleotides outside the gene matches: 7. The CDR3 covers 14 residues. The DNA of the CDR3 is TGTGCCAGCAGTCCCCCGACAGGGGGACACATTCAGTACTTC. Protein product: CASSPPTGGHIQYF.

This clone was counted a few times. This rearrangement joins TRBV25-1 to TRBJ1-2; D ambiguous. The CDR3 contains 15 residues. Deletions cut 1 base from V and 3 bases from J, with 12 bases between. The germline V gene has CDR1 MGHDK and CDR2 SYGVNS. CDR3 nucleotides: TGTGCCAGCAGTGAATTCGATGTACCTGACTATGGCTACACCTTC. As protein: CASSEFDVPDYGYTF.

This clone has a count of ten or more. The rearrangement uses TRBV7-9 and TRBJ2-7, with D possibly matching TRBD1 (6 bases). The CDR3 has 13 amino acids. Trimming shortened V by 5 bases and J by 0 bases, and 8 bases separated the two germline ends. Germline V CDR1 and CDR2: SEHNR, FQNEAQ (reference sequence). The CDR3: CASSRDISYEQYF. The CDR3 DNA sequence: TGTGCCAGCAGCCGGGACATCTCCTACGAGCAGTACTTC.